This is a list of T cell receptor beta chains from one sample in a study of T cell responses to AZD1222 COVID-19 vaccine. Profiled with immunoSEQ multiplex PCR; TCRdb holds only in-frame clones, not every one. This sample has tens of thousands of clones; about 91% occur once, and the top ten carry roughly 10%. The sequencing here drew on peripheral blood, taken 28 days after the second dose of the MenACWY control vaccine. These TCRs come from an adult who received the MenACWY meningococcal vaccine as a control. Both conserved end residues are part of each CDR3. A D gene is named only where the DNA matches it firmly. Part of the rows lack a size; the others show once, few, many or a class for expanded clones.

size,D,J,V,CDR3,DNA
-,-,TRBJ2-1,TRBV6-5,CASSPGAVSYNEQFF,TGTGCCAGCAGCCCCGGGGCAGTGTCTTACAATGAGCAGTTCTTC
-,TRBD2,TRBJ2-3,TRBV5-1,CASSDDVGLADTDTQYF,TGCGCCAGCAGCGACGATGTGGGACTAGCGGACACAGATACGCAGTATTTT
-,TRBD1,TRBJ2-7,TRBV5-4,CASSVDRVGHEQYF,TGTGCCAGCAGCGTTGACAGGGTGGGCCACGAGCAGTACTTC
-,TRBD1,TRBJ1-2,TRBV6-5,CASSYAPASGGYGYTF,TGTGCCAGCAGTTACGCACCAGCCTCAGGGGGCTATGGCTACACCTTC
once,-,TRBJ1-5,TRBV30,CAWSVPGVGGNQPQHF,TGTGCCTGGAGTGTACCCGGGGTTGGGGGCAATCAGCCCCAGCATTTT
-,TRBD1,TRBJ1-1,TRBV4-1,CASSHRQGENTEAFF,TGCGCCAGCAGCCACCGACAGGGGGAGAACACTGAAGCTTTCTTT
-,TRBD1,TRBJ1-5,TRBV19,CASSVDRAHQPQHF,TGTGCCAGTAGTGTGGACAGGGCCCATCAGCCCCAGCATTTT
-,-,TRBJ2-2,TRBV7-9,CASSLADTGELFF,TGTGCCAGCAGCTTAGCAGACACCGGGGAGCTGTTTTTT
-,TRBD1,TRBJ1-6,TRBV27,CASSFRTGDSPLHF,TGTGCCAGCAGTTTCAGGACAGGGGACTCACCCCTCCACTTT
-,-,TRBJ1-1,TRBV11-1,CASSLKFGTEAFF,TGTGCCAGCAGCTTGAAGTTTGGCACTGAAGCTTTCTTT
-,-,TRBJ2-2,TRBV6-5,CATLEGGWELFF,TGTGCCACCCTCGAGGGGGGCTGGGAGCTGTTTTTT
-,-,TRBJ2-2,TRBV29-1,CSVEIGAGVSTGELFF,TGCAGCGTTGAAATTGGAGCGGGTGTTTCTACCGGGGAGCTGTTTTTT
-,-,TRBJ2-7,TRBV5-6,CASSLTGSSYEQYF,TGTGCCAGCAGCTTGACAGGCAGCTCCTACGAGCAGTACTTC
-,-,TRBJ1-1,TRBV7-8,CASSYTNTEAFF,TGTGCCAGCAGCTACACGAACACTGAAGCTTTCTTT
few,TRBD1,TRBJ1-1,TRBV4-3,CASSQDTGGTEAFF,TGCGCCAGCAGCCAAGATACAGGGGGCACTGAAGCTTTCTTT
once,-,TRBJ1-4,TRBV28,CASGRQDLIQKLFF,TGTGCCAGCGGCCGACAGGACCTCATCCAAAAACTGTTTTTT
-,TRBD1,TRBJ1-6,TRBV7-2,CASSLDRASPLHF,TGTGCCAGCAGCCTAGACAGGGCTTCACCCCTCCACTTT
-,-,TRBJ1-3,TRBV9,CASSQGSGNTIYF,TGTGCCAGCAGCCAGGGTTCTGGAAACACCATATATTTT
-,-,TRBJ2-1,TRBV3-1/TRBV3-2,CASSPRVGGYNEQFF,TGTGCCAGCAGCCCCCGTGTTGGAGGCTACAATGAGCAGTTCTTC
-,-,TRBJ1-2,TRBV6-5,CATGAGANYGYTF,TGTGCCACCGGGGCAGGGGCCAACTATGGCTACACCTTC
once,-,TRBJ1-3,TRBV4-1,CASSQIASSGNTIYF,TGCGCCAGCAGCCAAATTGCGAGCTCTGGAAACACCATATATTTT
-,-,TRBJ1-3,TRBV20-1,CSASSGNTIYF,TGCAGTGCTAGCTCCGGAAACACCATATATTTT
-,-,TRBJ2-3,TRBV19,CASRSLFGGTDTQYF,TGTGCCAGTAGGTCCCTATTCGGGGGCACAGATACGCAGTATTTT
-,-,TRBJ1-6,TRBV21-1,CASEITGTDDSPLHF,TGTGCCAGCGAGATAACCGGGACAGATGATTCACCCCTCCACTTT
-,-,TRBJ2-1,TRBV29-1,CSVGGASYNEQFF,TGCAGCGTTGGGGGGGCTTCCTACAATGAGCAGTTCTTC
few,-,TRBJ2-2,TRBV7-6,CASSFTGELFF,TGTGCCAGCAGCTTCACCGGGGAGCTGTTTTTT
-,-,TRBJ1-5,TRBV5-1,CASSLAGGATQPQHF,TGCGCCAGCAGCTTGGCCGGGGGCGCAACCCAGCCCCAGCATTTT
-,-,TRBJ1-3,TRBV25-1,CASSDTSRGLHTIYF,TGTGCCAGCAGTGACACCTCCAGGGGACTGCACACCATATATTTT
-,TRBD2,TRBJ2-5,TRBV14,CASSQLAGVTSTQYF,TGTGCCAGCAGCCAACTAGCGGGGGTTACCTCGACCCAGTACTTC
-,TRBD2,TRBJ2-1,TRBV4-1,CASSQEGLAGGLQFF,TGCGCCAGCAGCCAAGAGGGACTAGCGGGGGGGCTGCAGTTCTTC
-,TRBD1,TRBJ2-7,TRBV7-2,CASSLAGGTGIYEQYF,TGTGCCAGCAGCTTAGCGGGGGGGACAGGGATCTACGAGCAGTACTTC
-,-,TRBJ1-6,TRBV19,CASRPGSSYNSPLHF,TGTGCCAGTAGACCAGGGAGCTCCTATAATTCACCCCTCCACTTT
-,-,TRBJ1-1,TRBV28,CASSLRGGMNTEAFF,TGTGCCAGCAGTTTAAGGGGAGGGATGAACACTGAAGCTTTCTTT
-,TRBD1,TRBJ1-3,TRBV5-1,CASSLQPGTGTGNTIYF,TGCGCCAGCAGCTTACAACCCGGGACAGGCACTGGAAACACCATATATTTT
-,-,TRBJ1-5,TRBV6-5,CASSQDGGRPQHF,TGTGCCAGCAGTCAGGACGGGGGACGGCCCCAGCATTTT
once,TRBD1,TRBJ2-7,TRBV5-6,CASSLGQGSGYEQYF,TGTGCCAGCAGTTTGGGACAGGGGAGCGGATACGAGCAGTACTTC
-,-,TRBJ2-3,TRBV5-5,CASSLEGNPTDTQYF,TGTGCCAGCAGCTTGGAGGGGAACCCCACAGATACGCAGTATTTT
-,-,TRBJ1-1,TRBV9,CASMGFSTEAFF,TGTGCCAGCATGGGGTTTAGCACTGAAGCTTTCTTT
once,-,TRBJ1-4,TRBV2,CASRGPATNEKLFF,TGTGCCAGCAGAGGACCCGCAACTAATGAAAAACTGTTTTTT
-,-,TRBJ2-7,TRBV19,CASSIPGALPYEQYF,TGTGCCAGTAGTATCCCCGGGGCACTACCCTACGAGCAGTACTTC
-,TRBD1,TRBJ1-6,TRBV30,CAWSVQRGGSQGSPLHF,TGTGCCTGGAGTGTCCAACGAGGGGGCTCTCAAGGTTCACCCCTCCACTTT
-,TRBD1,TRBJ1-2,TRBV10-3,CAISVGQGVGGYTF,TGTGCCATCAGTGTTGGACAGGGGGTAGGCGGCTACACCTTC
-,-,TRBJ1-6,TRBV6-5,CASMAGANSPLHF,TGTGCCAGCATGGCGGGGGCTAATTCACCCCTCCACTTT
-,TRBD1,TRBJ1-6,TRBV19,CASSPGTGGSYNSPLHF,TGTGCCAGTAGTCCGGGGACAGGGGGCTCCTATAATTCACCCCTCCACTTT
-,TRBD1,TRBJ2-6,TRBV4-1,CASSQDRGTGGVGANVLTF,TGCGCCAGCAGCCAAGATCGGGGGACAGGGGGCGTTGGGGCCAACGTCCTGACTTTC
-,-,TRBJ1-1,TRBV29-1,CSAWTVNTEAFF,TGCAGCGCCTGGACAGTCAACACTGAAGCTTTCTTT
-,TRBD1,TRBJ1-5,TRBV5-8,CASSSDRALSNQPQHF,TGTGCCAGCAGCTCCGACAGGGCCCTTAGCAATCAGCCCCAGCATTTT
-,-,TRBJ2-3,TRBV13,CASSLVVAETTDTQYF,TGTGCCAGCAGCTTAGTAGTGGCGGAGACCACAGATACGCAGTATTTT
-,TRBD2,TRBJ2-5,TRBV7-2,CASSLAGLEEETQYF,TGTGCCAGCAGCTTAGCGGGACTAGAAGAGGAGACCCAGTACTTC
-,TRBD2,TRBJ2-3,TRBV6-4,CASRAGLSTDTQYF,TGTGCCAGCAGAGCGGGACTTAGCACAGATACGCAGTATTTT
-,-,TRBJ2-3,TRBV30,CAWSTPDTQYF,TGTGCCTGGAGCACACCAGATACGCAGTATTTT
-,TRBD1,TRBJ2-7,TRBV19,CASSSRDRPLEQYF,TGTGCCAGTAGTTCCCGGGACAGGCCCCTGGAGCAGTACTTC
-,-,TRBJ1-6,TRBV2,CASSQDPNSPLHF,TGTGCCAGCTCGCAGGATCCTAATTCACCCCTCCACTTT
-,TRBD2,TRBJ2-2,TRBV18,CASSPPRTSGTYTGELFF,TGTGCCAGCTCACCACCAAGGACTAGCGGGACCTACACCGGGGAGCTGTTTTTT
-,-,TRBJ1-4,TRBV7-2,CASSLGQIGEKLFF,TGTGCCAGCAGCTTAGGTCAGATTGGTGAAAAACTGTTTTTT
-,TRBD2,TRBJ2-2,TRBV6-5,CASSSSGVNTGELFF,TGTGCCAGCAGCTCCAGCGGGGTGAACACCGGGGAGCTGTTTTTT
-,-,TRBJ1-1,TRBV24-1,CATSDPRGTNLMTEAFF,TGTGCCACCAGTGATCCTCGGGGCACCAACTTAATGACTGAAGCTTTCTTT
-,TRBD2,TRBJ2-2,TRBV9,CASSVGRGGSSGELFF,TGTGCCAGCAGCGTCGGTCGGGGGGGCTCGAGCGGGGAGCTGTTTTTT
-,-,TRBJ1-2,TRBV5-1,CASSLVTGGTNYGYTF,TGCGCCAGCAGCTTGGTGACCGGCGGGACTAACTATGGCTACACCTTC